A selection of T cell receptor beta chains follows, all from one sample in a study of T cell responses to AZD1222 COVID-19 vaccine. Data came from immunoSEQ multiplex PCR; TCRdb stores just in-frame clones and leaves some out. The sample contains around 160,000 clones, under 95% of which appear only once. The sequencing here drew on peripheral blood, taken 28 days after the second AZD1222 dose. The receptors come from an adult who received the AZD1222 COVID-19 vaccine. Both conserved end residues are part of each CDR3. D genes are given only for firm matches. Only part of the rows carry a size: once, few, many, or a class if the clone is expanded.

cdr3_aa,cdr3_nt,d_call,j_call,v_call,clone_size
CASSQHDSDNEQFF,TGCGCCAGCAGCCAGCACGACAGTGACAATGAGCAGTTCTTC,.,TRBJ2-1,TRBV4-3,.
CASRERWAGGNQPQHF,TGTGCCAGTAGGGAACGGTGGGCTGGGGGCAATCAGCCCCAGCATTTT,.,TRBJ1-5,TRBV19,.
CASSSGPSYQPQHF,TGTGCCAGCAGTTCCGGGCCTAGTTATCAGCCCCAGCATTTT,.,TRBJ1-5,TRBV28,.
CASSQRYGPGVPGGTEAFF,TGTGCCAGCAGCCAGCGATACGGCCCAGGGGTCCCGGGGGGCACTGAAGCTTTCTTT,.,TRBJ1-1,TRBV11-2,.
CASSEEGRAYEQYF,TGTGCCAGCAGTGAAGAGGGCAGGGCCTACGAGCAGTACTTC,.,TRBJ2-7,TRBV25-1,.
CASSTGTGPNQPQHF,TGTGCCAGCAGTACGGGGACAGGGCCCAATCAGCCCCAGCATTTT,TRBD1,TRBJ1-5,TRBV2,once
CASSLDLYRGLDFEGNEQYF,TGTGCCAGCAGCTTAGACTTGTACCGGGGACTAGATTTCGAGGGGAACGAGCAGTACTTC,TRBD2,TRBJ2-7,TRBV11-3,.
CASSLEGRGWTEQFF,TGTGCCAGCAGCTTAGAGGGCAGGGGGTGGACTGAGCAGTTCTTC,TRBD1,TRBJ2-1,TRBV7-9,.
CASSQGFRGGTEAFF,TGTGCCAGCAGCCAGGGATTCAGGGGGGGCACTGAAGCTTTCTTT,TRBD1,TRBJ1-1,TRBV3-1/TRBV3-2,.
CSVEDLSGQSSYNEQFF,TGCAGCGTTGAAGATCTATCCGGGCAAAGCTCCTACAATGAGCAGTTCTTC,.,TRBJ2-1,TRBV29-1,.
CATSDGRGFTGELFF,TGTGCCACCAGTGATGGCAGGGGTTTTACCGGGGAGCTGTTTTTT,.,TRBJ2-2,TRBV24-1,.
CASSILGGGYEQYF,TGTGCCAGTAGTATATTAGGGGGTGGCTACGAGCAGTACTTC,.,TRBJ2-7,TRBV19,.
CASSQDVGRTQYF,TGCGCCAGCAGCCAAGATGTCGGGAGGACCCAGTACTTC,.,TRBJ2-5,TRBV4-3,.
CAISEGPKLEGYTF,TGTGCCATCAGTGAAGGGCCCAAGTTAGAGGGCTACACCTTC,.,TRBJ1-2,TRBV10-3,.
CASSLTPQETQYF,TGTGCCAGCAGCTTAACCCCCCAAGAGACCCAGTACTTC,.,TRBJ2-5,TRBV7-9,.
CASSSGGGYEQYF,TGTGCCAGCAGCTCCGGTGGAGGGTACGAGCAGTACTTC,.,TRBJ2-7,TRBV12-3/TRBV12-4,.
CAGHYNEQFF,TGTGCGGGCCACTACAATGAGCAGTTCTTC,.,TRBJ2-1,TRBV30,.
CASSLDGGFGYTF,TGTGCCAGCAGCTTAGACGGAGGGTTTGGCTACACCTTC,.,TRBJ1-2,TRBV7-9,.
CASTQGALTTGELFF,TGTGCCAGCACTCAGGGGGCCTTGACCACCGGGGAGCTGTTTTTT,TRBD1,TRBJ2-2,TRBV6-5,.
CATTARGDYGYTF,TGTGCCACCACCGCCCGGGGGGACTATGGCTACACCTTC,.,TRBJ1-2,TRBV15,.
CASSLDRLGYTF,TGTGCCAGCAGCCTTGACCGATTGGGCTACACCTTC,.,TRBJ1-2,TRBV6-2/TRBV6-3,.
CASSLAWGDTEAFF,TGTGCCAGCAGCTTAGCCTGGGGAGACACTGAAGCTTTCTTT,.,TRBJ1-1,TRBV7-9,.
CASSTTRAETQYF,TGTGCCAGCAGCACTACTAGAGCTGAGACCCAGTACTTC,.,TRBJ2-5,TRBV28,.
CASSLRWLNTEAFF,TGTGCCAGCAGCTTAAGGTGGCTGAACACTGAAGCTTTCTTT,.,TRBJ1-1,TRBV7-8,.
CASSDGGGTDTQYF,TGTGCCAGTAGCGATGGCGGGGGCACAGATACGCAGTATTTT,.,TRBJ2-3,TRBV19,.
CASSSPMNTEAFF,TGTGCCAGTAGTAGCCCAATGAACACTGAAGCTTTCTTT,.,TRBJ1-1,TRBV19,.
CASSVGDRGQQETQYF,TGTGCCAGCAGCGTAGGGGACAGGGGGCAACAAGAGACCCAGTACTTC,TRBD1,TRBJ2-5,TRBV9,.
CATSETGFNGYTF,TGTGCCACCAGTGAGACAGGGTTCAATGGCTACACCTTC,TRBD1,TRBJ1-2,TRBV24-1,.
CASSLARGGYGYTF,TGTGCCAGCAGCTTAGCCCGAGGAGGCTATGGCTACACCTTC,.,TRBJ1-2,TRBV7-6,.
CASSLTTGSNEQYF,TGTGCCAGCAGCTTAACGACAGGGTCCAACGAGCAGTACTTC,TRBD1,TRBJ2-7,TRBV7-8,.
CASSPVASYEQYF,TGTGCCAGCTCACCGGTCGCCTCCTACGAGCAGTACTTC,.,TRBJ2-7,TRBV18,.
CASSYRGTGKTPTNEKLFF,TGTGCCAGCAGTTATAGGGGGACAGGGAAGACTCCTACTAATGAAAAACTGTTTTTT,TRBD1,TRBJ1-4,TRBV6-8,.
CASSKLPGQGSNYGYTF,TGTGCCAGCAGCAAACTCCCAGGGCAGGGGTCTAACTATGGCTACACCTTC,.,TRBJ1-2,TRBV21-1,.
CASSLVSGIINSPLHF,TGCGCCAGCAGCTTGGTATCCGGGATAATTAATTCACCCCTCCACTTT,.,TRBJ1-6,TRBV5-1,once
CASTGTSGRSGGELFF,TGTGCCAGCACCGGGACTAGCGGGAGGTCAGGCGGGGAGCTGTTTTTT,TRBD2,TRBJ2-2,TRBV2,.